This T cell receptor (beta chain) was obtained from a study of metastatic and nonmetastatic thyroid tumors (dated by TCRdb to 2018 to 2020). Describing the broader study: Repertoires from peripheral blood and from tumor or nodule tissue samples of malignant and benign thyroid patients were compared. Overall study outcomes, separate from this receptor: In both blood and tumor samples, malignant tumors were reported to have significantly higher TCR beta diversity than benign nodules.

The method was PCR. Sequencing was carried out with an Illumina HiSeq 4000. High-throughput sequencing was used to profile the TCR beta-chain CDR3 region of every patient. Turning to the authors' computational methods: The researchers built a classifier to tell apart papillary thyroid cancer patients with distant metastasis, based on CDR3 differences among clinicopathological groups. Repertoire diversity was assessed with the Shannon index, and tumor-blood repertoire similarity with the Morisita-Horn index. Through fastp at Q25 and MiXCR, TCRdb rebuilt clones from the public reads, retaining in-frame beta chains. TCRdb's processing, not the study's, gives the V and J calls here. Counted in this sample were about 39,000 clones; approximately 20% of them appeared once. Jointly, the top ten make up 18% of the sample. No patient had received any treatment before thyroid surgery. The study retrospectively analysed patient clinical samples collected from about 2011 to 2018 using T-cell receptor beta sequencing.

This clone was seen at least ten times. Its binding antigen is unknown. Per-base qualities were not stored, and no clone one base away is much larger. Sequences LNHNV (CDR1) and YYDKDF (CDR2) are obtained from the germline V gene (reference sequence). The V and J ends are trimmed by 0 bases and 5 bases, leaving 4 bases between them. The CDR3 runs 12 residues from the cysteine to the phenylalanine. The sequence is cut down to CDR3 DNA, 36 bases in frame from base 1. This receptor was identified in a female donor with papillary thyroid cancer or a benign thyroid nodule (not recorded which). Some clones in this sample may be carry-over from other donors' samples. The rearrangement combines TRBV15 with TRBJ2-5, with no reliable assignment of the D segment. The source material was blood. Here the CDR3 is given as CATSRDMETQYF. The sequenced DNA: TGTGCCACCAGCAGAGATATGGAGACCCAGTACTTC.